Sequencing of this TCR beta chain was carried out in a study of radiation and T cells in renal cell carcinoma. Study results and caveats: Top tumor clonotypes rose in blood 2 weeks post-radiation, then contracted. Without pretreatment biopsies, baseline tumor clonotype presence was undetermined.

Clones were read by immunoSEQ multiplex PCR, and TCRdb kept only the in-frame ones, dropping some. The sample holds roughly 130,000 clones, more than 80% seen once. This CDR3 is 13 amino acids long. Trimming took 3 bases from V and 4 from J, leaving 9 bases between them. The germline gives CDR1 SGHTA, CDR2 FQGNSA. Remarks on this clone: Its specificity is not known.

Sample time point: blood 2 weeks post-SBRT. The treatment was: 15 Gy SBRT to primary tumor, nephrectomy 4 weeks later. The tumor was a clear cell renal cell carcinoma. This clonotype was sampled from a woman between 55 and 75 years old with renal cell carcinoma. The chain couples TRBV7-2 to TRBJ1-2; D remains ambiguous. Sequenced here: blood, sampled from a patient whose treatment included radiotherapy and nephrectomy. CDR3 in DNA: TGTGCCAGCAGCTTGGGAGGGAGCTATGGCTACACCTTC. It encodes CASSLGGSYGYTF.